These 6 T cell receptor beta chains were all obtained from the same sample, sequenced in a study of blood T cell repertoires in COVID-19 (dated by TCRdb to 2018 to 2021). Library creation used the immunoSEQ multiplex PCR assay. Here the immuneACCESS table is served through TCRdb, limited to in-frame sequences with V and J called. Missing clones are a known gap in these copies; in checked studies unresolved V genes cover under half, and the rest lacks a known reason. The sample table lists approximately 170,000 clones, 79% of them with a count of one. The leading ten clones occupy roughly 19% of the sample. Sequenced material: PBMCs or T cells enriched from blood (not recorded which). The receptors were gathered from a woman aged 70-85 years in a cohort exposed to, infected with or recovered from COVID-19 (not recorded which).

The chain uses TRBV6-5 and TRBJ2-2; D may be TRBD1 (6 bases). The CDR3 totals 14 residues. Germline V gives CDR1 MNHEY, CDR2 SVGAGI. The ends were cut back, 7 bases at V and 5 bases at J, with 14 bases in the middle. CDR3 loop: CASTSPRGTGELFF. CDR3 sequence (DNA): TGTGCCAGCACCTCGCCGAGGGGGACCGGGGAGCTGTTTTTT.

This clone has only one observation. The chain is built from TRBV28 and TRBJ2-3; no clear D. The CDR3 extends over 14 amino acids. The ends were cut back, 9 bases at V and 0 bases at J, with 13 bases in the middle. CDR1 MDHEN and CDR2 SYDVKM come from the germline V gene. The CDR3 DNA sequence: TGTGCCAGTGCGTCGACTTTTAGCACAGATACGCAGTATTTT. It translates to CASASTFSTDTQYF.

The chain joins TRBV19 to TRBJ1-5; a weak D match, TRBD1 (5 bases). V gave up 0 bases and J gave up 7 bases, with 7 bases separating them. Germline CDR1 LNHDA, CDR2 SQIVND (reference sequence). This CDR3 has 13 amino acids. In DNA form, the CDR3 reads TGTGCCAGTAGTATAGACAGGGTACAGCCCCAGCATTTT. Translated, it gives CASSIDRVQPQHF. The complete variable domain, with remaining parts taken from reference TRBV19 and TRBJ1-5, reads DGGITQSPKYLFRKEGQNVTLSCEQNLNHDAMYWYRQDPGQGLRLIYYSQIVNDFQKGDIAEGYSVSREKKESFPLTVTSAQKNPTAFYLCASSIDRVQPQHFGDGTRLSIL.

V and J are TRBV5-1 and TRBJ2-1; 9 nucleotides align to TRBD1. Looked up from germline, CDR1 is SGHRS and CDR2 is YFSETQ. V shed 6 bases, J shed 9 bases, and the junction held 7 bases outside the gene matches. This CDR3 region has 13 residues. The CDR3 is CASMGQGGGEQFF. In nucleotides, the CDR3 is TGCGCCAGCATGGGACAGGGAGGAGGTGAGCAGTTCTTC.

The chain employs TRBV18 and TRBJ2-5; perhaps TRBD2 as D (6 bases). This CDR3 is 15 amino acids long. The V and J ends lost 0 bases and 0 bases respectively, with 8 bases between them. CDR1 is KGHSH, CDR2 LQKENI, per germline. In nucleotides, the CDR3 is TGTGCCAGCTCACCACCGGCGGGGTACCAAGAGACCCAGTACTTC. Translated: CASSPPAGYQETQYF.

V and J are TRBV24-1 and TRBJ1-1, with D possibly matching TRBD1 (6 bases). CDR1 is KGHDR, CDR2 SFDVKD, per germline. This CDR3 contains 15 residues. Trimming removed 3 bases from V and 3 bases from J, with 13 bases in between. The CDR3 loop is CATSDPRGGDTEAFF. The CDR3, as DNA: TGTGCCACCAGTGATCCACGAGGGGGAGACACTGAAGCTTTCTTT.